These 10 T cell receptor beta chains originate from one sample sequenced in a study of shared clonotypes between healthy human individuals. Libraries were prepared by immunoSEQ multiplex PCR; TCRdb keeps only in-frame clonotypes and omits some of them. Of about 510,000 clones listed, about 96% are singletons. The sample was naive CD4+ T cells sorted from blood. Stated subset: CD45RA+ positively selected. The receptors stem from a woman aged 25-40 years in good health.

This chain connects TRBV9 to TRBJ2-5; 10 bases match TRBD1. Germline trimming cut 4 bases from V and 4 bases from J; bases unmatched to any gene: 1. This CDR3 region has 13 residues. From germline, CDR1 is SGDLS and CDR2 YYNGEE. The CDR3 sequence: CASSRDRGETQYF. Written as DNA, the CDR3 is TGTGCCAGCAGCCGGGACAGGGGAGAGACCCAGTACTTC.

The V call is TRBV27, the J call TRBJ1-5, with a possible D match to TRBD1 (5 bases). Deletions cut 6 bases from V and 4 bases from J, with 13 bases between. Per germline, CDR1 MNHEY and CDR2 SMNVEV (reference sequence). CDR3 size: 14 residues. The CDR3 sequence is CASSQDRENQPQHF. The CDR3 DNA follows: TGTGCCAGCAGCCAAGACAGAGAAAATCAGCCCCAGCATTTT.

The chain recombines TRBV28 with TRBJ2-3; D not resolved. CDR1 and CDR2 from the germline V gene are MDHEN and SYDVKM. This CDR3 contains 14 residues. Trimming took 5 bases from V and 2 from J, leaving 11 bases between them. CDR3 bases: TGTGCCAGCAGTGCCGGCGCGTACACAGATACGCAGTATTTT. This codes for CASSAGAYTDTQYF.

V is TRBV6-1 and J is TRBJ2-5; D is perhaps TRBD1 (6 bases). The CDR3 sequence is 14 residues long. The ends were cut back, 1 base at V and 6 bases at J, with 12 bases in the middle. The V gene's germline CDR1 is MNHNS and CDR2 SASEGT. The CDR3 protein is CASSEGQAFKTQYF. In DNA form, the CDR3 reads TGTGCCAGCAGTGAAGGACAGGCGTTTAAGACCCAGTACTTC.

This chain connects TRBV18 to TRBJ2-1; 9 bases are a match to TRBD2. V lost 2 bases, J lost 7 bases, and 9 bases stayed unmatched. The germline V gene encodes CDR1 KGHSH and CDR2 LQKENI. The CDR3 has 16 residues. The CDR3 protein is CASSPSFAGGGNEQFF. The CDR3 DNA reads as TGTGCCAGCTCACCATCCTTCGCGGGAGGGGGGAATGAGCAGTTCTTC.

The CDR3 spells CASSLKVDRLAGRDTQYF. The DNA of the CDR3 is TGTGCCAGCAGCTTAAAAGTGGATAGGCTAGCCGGTCGGGATACGCAGTATTTT. The chain is built from TRBV7-2 and TRBJ2-3, with a tentative D call TRBD2 (5 bases). Germline V gene data show CDR1 as SGHTA and CDR2 as FQGNSA. The CDR3 has 18 residues. Between the trimmed V and J ends, which lost 2 bases and 6 bases, there was a span of 24 bases. The full variable domain, completed using reference TRBV7-2 and TRBJ2-3, is GAGVSQSPSNKVTEKGKDVELRCDPISGHTALYWYRQSLGQGLEFLIYFQGNSAPDKSGLPSDRFSAERTGGSVSTLTIQRTQQEDSAVYLCASSLKVDRLAGRDTQYFGPGTRLTVL.

CDR3 region: CASSPFGNTEAFF. The CDR3, as DNA: TGCGCCAGCAGCCCGTTCGGTAACACTGAAGCTTTCTTT. The chain combines TRBV5-1 with TRBJ1-1; D is ambiguous. This CDR3 contains 13 residues. V lost 4 bases, J lost 2 bases, and 9 bases lay in between. Looked up from germline, CDR1 is SGHRS and CDR2 is YFSETQ.

J is TRBJ2-7 and V is TRBV29-1; no clear D gene. V gave up 7 bases and J gave up 3 bases, with 13 bases separating them. The germline CDR1 and CDR2 sequences are SQVTM and ANQGSEA. The CDR3 runs 12 residues. The CDR3 nucleotides are TGCAGCGGGACGACCGAAAGCTACGAGCAGTACTTC. This gives the protein CSGTTESYEQYF.

The chain links TRBV11-2 to TRBJ2-1; 11 bases align to TRBD2. Germline V gene data show CDR1 as SGHAT and CDR2 as FQNNGV. The CDR3 loop spans 16 amino acids. The junction had 7 bases not matched to a gene; V was cut back by 2 bases and J by 7 bases. CDR3: CASSLTSGSGGNEQFF. DNA of the CDR3: TGTGCCAGCAGCTTAACTAGCGGGAGTGGTGGGAATGAGCAGTTCTTC. Full variable domain (rest looked up from reference TRBV11-2 and TRBJ2-1): EAGVAQSPRYKIIEKRQSVAFWCNPISGHATLYWYQQILGQGPKLLIQFQNNGVVDDSQLPKDRFSAERLKGVDSTLKIQPAKLEDSAVYLCASSLTSGSGGNEQFFGPGTRLTVL.

This clone was detected once. The chain combines TRBV7-6 with TRBJ2-3; 7 bases are a match to TRBD2. Germline CDR1 SGHVS, CDR2 FNYEAQ. Trimming took 4 bases from V and 3 from J; bases not matched to a gene: 16. This CDR3 region has 18 residues. The CDR3 is CASSYLASGIGATDTQYF. DNA of the CDR3: TGTGCCAGCAGCTACCTGGCCAGCGGGATAGGAGCAACAGATACGCAGTATTTT.